Listed below are T cell receptor beta chains from one sample, sequenced in a study of blood T cells in healthy people across ages. TCRdb re-called the 5' RACE reads through MiXCR, storing one row per CDR3 protein. Counted here are approximately 1,700,000 distinct CDR3 sequences, roughly two fifths occurring once; the ten biggest clones make up 23%. Sequencing was done on a sample of blood. Receptors were obtained from a human donor in good health. Both conserved end residues are part of each CDR3. The order of the fields is J gene, V gene, CDR3 protein.

j_call: -
v_call: TRBV6-2/TRBV6-3
cdr3_aa: CASVGGQGGETQYF

j_call: TRBJ2-1
v_call: TRBV7-3
cdr3_aa: CASSLRRLDSYNEQFF

j_call: TRBJ2-1
v_call: TRBV20-1
cdr3_aa: CSAPQRLAADEQFF

j_call: TRBJ2-7
v_call: TRBV7-9
cdr3_aa: CASGHAYEQYF

j_call: TRBJ2-7
v_call: TRBV7-9
cdr3_aa: CALDNGQPAGEQYF

j_call: -
v_call: TRBV2
cdr3_aa: CASSEFSGAPYEQYF

j_call: TRBJ2-7
v_call: TRBV15
cdr3_aa: CATSSRVSGSYEQYF

j_call: TRBJ2-3
v_call: TRBV6-2/TRBV6-3
cdr3_aa: CASSSLDRAGGTDTQYF

j_call: TRBJ2-4
v_call: TRBV7-2
cdr3_aa: CASNPSGKQYF

j_call: TRBJ2-7
v_call: TRBV15
cdr3_aa: CATGKTSGGLTSYEQYF

j_call: TRBJ2-7
v_call: TRBV7-2
cdr3_aa: CASSLAGTGLGEQYF

j_call: TRBJ1-5
v_call: TRBV7-2
cdr3_aa: CASSVGTVNNQPQHF

j_call: TRBJ1-2
v_call: TRBV9
cdr3_aa: CASSVGRADYGYTF

j_call: TRBJ2-2
v_call: TRBV6-2/TRBV6-3
cdr3_aa: CASLGVTGELFF

j_call: TRBJ1-1
v_call: TRBV20-1
cdr3_aa: CSAGLRAAEAFF

j_call: TRBJ1-1
v_call: TRBV5-1
cdr3_aa: CASSTNAHNSDTEAFF

j_call: TRBJ2-7
v_call: TRBV7-2
cdr3_aa: CASSLDRTSIEQYF

j_call: TRBJ2-5
v_call: TRBV28
cdr3_aa: CASSLSLAGRGAQYF

j_call: TRBJ2-5
v_call: TRBV7-8
cdr3_aa: CASSSRQGTQETQYF

j_call: TRBJ2-3
v_call: TRBV4-1
cdr3_aa: CASSQDRGFDTQYF

j_call: TRBJ1-1
v_call: TRBV5-1
cdr3_aa: CASSLGSTTEAFF

j_call: TRBJ2-1
v_call: TRBV4-3
cdr3_aa: CASSQGGAGGRDEQFF

j_call: TRBJ2-1
v_call: TRBV6-2/TRBV6-3
cdr3_aa: CASSYSPNEQFF

j_call: TRBJ1-1
v_call: TRBV20-1
cdr3_aa: CSARAWGAMNTEAFF

j_call: TRBJ1-1
v_call: TRBV9
cdr3_aa: CASSPTGTFNTEAFF

j_call: TRBJ1-4
v_call: TRBV5-1
cdr3_aa: CASSEGGHGEKLFF

j_call: TRBJ2-2
v_call: TRBV5-5
cdr3_aa: CASRTSGLANTGELFF

j_call: TRBJ2-1
v_call: TRBV2
cdr3_aa: CASSMIGANRVYNEQFF

j_call: TRBJ2-5
v_call: TRBV20-1
cdr3_aa: CSADAGQVETQYF

j_call: TRBJ2-5
v_call: TRBV5-6
cdr3_aa: CASSWDPEETQYF

j_call: TRBJ2-3
v_call: TRBV5-6
cdr3_aa: CASSLHGTGVTDTQYF

j_call: TRBJ2-3
v_call: TRBV20-1
cdr3_aa: CSARVGQKDTQYF

j_call: TRBJ2-1
v_call: TRBV7-2
cdr3_aa: CASSLSLEFYNEQFF

j_call: TRBJ2-4
v_call: TRBV20-1
cdr3_aa: CSAMMIAGGWTKNIQYF

j_call: TRBJ2-3
v_call: TRBV9
cdr3_aa: CASSPASRSTDTQYF